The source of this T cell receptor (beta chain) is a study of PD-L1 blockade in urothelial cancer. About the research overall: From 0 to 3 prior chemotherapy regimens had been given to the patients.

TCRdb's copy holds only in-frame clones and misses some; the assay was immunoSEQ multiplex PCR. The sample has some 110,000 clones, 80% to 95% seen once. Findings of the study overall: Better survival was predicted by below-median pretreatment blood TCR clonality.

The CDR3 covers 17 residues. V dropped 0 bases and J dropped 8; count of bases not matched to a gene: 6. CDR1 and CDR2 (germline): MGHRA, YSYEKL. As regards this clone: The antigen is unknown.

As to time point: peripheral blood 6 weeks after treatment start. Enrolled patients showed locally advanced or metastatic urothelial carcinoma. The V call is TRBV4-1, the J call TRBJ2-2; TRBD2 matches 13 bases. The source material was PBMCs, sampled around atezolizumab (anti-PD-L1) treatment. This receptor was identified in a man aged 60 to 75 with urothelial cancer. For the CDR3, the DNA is TGCGCCAGCAGCCAAGAAATCGGGACTAGCGGGACGGGGGAGCTGTTTTTT. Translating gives CASSQEIGTSGTGELFF.